This paragraph reports one T cell receptor (beta chain). TCRdb's copy holds only in-frame clones and misses some; the assay was immunoSEQ multiplex PCR. The sample gives about 1,800 clones, about a quarter of which show up once; about an eighth is in the top ten. The CDR3 sequence is 15 residues long. The germline gives CDR1 MRHNA, CDR2 SNTAGT. The V gene lost 0 bases and the J gene lost 5 bases, with 12 bases spanning the gap. These data originate in a study of T cells in localized non-small cell lung cancer. The chain is built from TRBV6-4 and TRBJ2-3, with D possibly being TRBD2 (6 bases). The sequence came from a male donor aged 60 or over with stage II squamous cell lung carcinoma. Sample: normal lung tissue next to the tumor, taken before any cancer treatment. CDR3 nucleotide sequence: TGTGCCAGCAGTGACTCCCCCGTCGGGAGAGATACGCAGTATTTT. This codes for CASSDSPVGRDTQYF.